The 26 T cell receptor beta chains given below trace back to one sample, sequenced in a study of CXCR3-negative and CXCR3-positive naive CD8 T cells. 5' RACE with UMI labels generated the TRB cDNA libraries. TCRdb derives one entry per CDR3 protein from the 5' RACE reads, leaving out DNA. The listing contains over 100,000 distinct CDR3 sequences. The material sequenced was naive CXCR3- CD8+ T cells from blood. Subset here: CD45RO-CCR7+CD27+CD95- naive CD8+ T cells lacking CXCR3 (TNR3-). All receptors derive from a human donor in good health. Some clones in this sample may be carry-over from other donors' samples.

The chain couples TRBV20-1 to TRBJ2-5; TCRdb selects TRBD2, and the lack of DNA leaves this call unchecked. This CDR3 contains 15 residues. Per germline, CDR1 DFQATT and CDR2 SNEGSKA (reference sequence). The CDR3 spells CSVRKPGLAEKTQYF.

CDR3 protein: CASSFWGPQETQYF. The chain employs TRBV5-6 and TRBJ2-5; the TRBD1 assignment by TCRdb is unverifiable without DNA. This CDR3 spans 14 amino acids. Per the germline V gene, CDR1 is SGHDT and CDR2 is YYEEEE.

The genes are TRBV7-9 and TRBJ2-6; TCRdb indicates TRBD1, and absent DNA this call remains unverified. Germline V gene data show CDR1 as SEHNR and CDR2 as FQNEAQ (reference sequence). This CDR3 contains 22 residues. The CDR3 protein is CASSLGFLILDSPASGANVLTF. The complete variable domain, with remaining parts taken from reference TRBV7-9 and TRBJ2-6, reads DTGVSQNPRHKITKRGQNVTFRCDPISEHNRLYWYRQTLGQGPEFLTYFQNEAQLEKSRLLSDRFSAERPKGSFSTLEIQRTEQGDSAMYLCASSLGFLILDSPASGANVLTFGAGSRLTVL.

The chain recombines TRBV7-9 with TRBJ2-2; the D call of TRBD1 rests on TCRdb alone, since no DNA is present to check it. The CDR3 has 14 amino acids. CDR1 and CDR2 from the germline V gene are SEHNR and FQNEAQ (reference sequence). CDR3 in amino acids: CASSLVQGDRELFF.

CDR3: CASSLAGSRNEQFF. This sequence joins TRBV7-9 and TRBJ2-1. Germline values: CDR1 SEHNR, CDR2 FQNEAQ (reference sequence). The CDR3 is 14 amino acids.

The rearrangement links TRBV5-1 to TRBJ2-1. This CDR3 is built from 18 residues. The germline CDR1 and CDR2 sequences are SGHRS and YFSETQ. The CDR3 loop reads CASSFIIRTSSSYNEQFF.

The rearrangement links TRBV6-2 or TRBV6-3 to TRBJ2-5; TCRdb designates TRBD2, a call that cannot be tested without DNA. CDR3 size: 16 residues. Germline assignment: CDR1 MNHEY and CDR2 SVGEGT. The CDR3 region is CASSYSTTSNLETQYF.

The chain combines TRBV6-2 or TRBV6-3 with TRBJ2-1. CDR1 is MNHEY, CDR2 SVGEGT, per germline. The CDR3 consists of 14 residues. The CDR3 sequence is CASSYGLTQYEKFF.

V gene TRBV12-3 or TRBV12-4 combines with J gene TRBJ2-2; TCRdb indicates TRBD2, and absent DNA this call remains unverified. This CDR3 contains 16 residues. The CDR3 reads CASSFYRGLNTGELFF.

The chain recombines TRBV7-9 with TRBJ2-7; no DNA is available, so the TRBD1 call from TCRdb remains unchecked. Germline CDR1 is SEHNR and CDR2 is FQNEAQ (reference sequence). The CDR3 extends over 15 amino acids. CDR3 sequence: CASSLGTGERYEQYF.

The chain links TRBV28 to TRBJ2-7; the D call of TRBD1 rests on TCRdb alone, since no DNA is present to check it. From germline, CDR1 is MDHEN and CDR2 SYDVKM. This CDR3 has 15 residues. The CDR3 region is CASSFRGTSSYEQYF.

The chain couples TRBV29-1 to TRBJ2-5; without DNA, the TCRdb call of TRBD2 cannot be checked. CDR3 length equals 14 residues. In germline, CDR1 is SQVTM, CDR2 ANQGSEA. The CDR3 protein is CSVGGLAGEETQYF.

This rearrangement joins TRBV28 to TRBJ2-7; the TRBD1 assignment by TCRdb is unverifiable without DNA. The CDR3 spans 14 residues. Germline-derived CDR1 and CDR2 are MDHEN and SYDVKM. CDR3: CASREQGDSYEQYF.

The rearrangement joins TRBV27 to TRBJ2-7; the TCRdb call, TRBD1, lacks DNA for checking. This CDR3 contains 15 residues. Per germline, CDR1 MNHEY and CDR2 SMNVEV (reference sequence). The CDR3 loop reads CASSFRTGGSYEQYF.

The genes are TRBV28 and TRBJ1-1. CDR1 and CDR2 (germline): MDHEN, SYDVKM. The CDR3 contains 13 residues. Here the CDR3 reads CASSLIRNTEAFF.

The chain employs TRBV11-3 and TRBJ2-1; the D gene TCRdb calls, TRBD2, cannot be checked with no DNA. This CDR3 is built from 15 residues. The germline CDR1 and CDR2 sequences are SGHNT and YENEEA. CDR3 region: CASSLGTRPSNEQFF.

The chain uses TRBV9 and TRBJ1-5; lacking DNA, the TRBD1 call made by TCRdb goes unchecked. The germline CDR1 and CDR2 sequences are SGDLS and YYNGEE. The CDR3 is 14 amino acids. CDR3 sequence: CASSPGGGGQPQHF.

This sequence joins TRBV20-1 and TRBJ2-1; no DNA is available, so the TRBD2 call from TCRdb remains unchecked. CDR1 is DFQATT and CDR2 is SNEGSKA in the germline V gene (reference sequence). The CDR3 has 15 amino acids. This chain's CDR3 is CSAKDLAGGPYEQFF.

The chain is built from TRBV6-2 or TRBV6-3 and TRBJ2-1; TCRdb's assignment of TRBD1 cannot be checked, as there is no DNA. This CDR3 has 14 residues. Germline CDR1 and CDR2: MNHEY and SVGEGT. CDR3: CASSYPPGHNEQFF.

The CDR3 here is CASSDSTGTKNIQYF. The rearrangement links TRBV6-1 to TRBJ2-4. The CDR3 is made up of 15 amino acids. Germline V gene data show CDR1 as MNHNS and CDR2 as SASEGT.

The CDR3 region is CASSQGLFVTAEKLFF. The chain recombines TRBV4-1 with TRBJ1-4. Per the germline V gene, CDR1 is MGHRA and CDR2 is YSYEKL. The CDR3 length is 16 residues.

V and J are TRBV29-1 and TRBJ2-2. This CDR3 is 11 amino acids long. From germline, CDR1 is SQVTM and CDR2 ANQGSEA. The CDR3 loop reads CSGEGGGELFF.

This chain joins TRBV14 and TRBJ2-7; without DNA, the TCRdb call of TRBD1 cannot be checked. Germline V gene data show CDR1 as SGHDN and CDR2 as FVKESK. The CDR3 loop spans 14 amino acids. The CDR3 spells CASSYMGQAAEQYF.

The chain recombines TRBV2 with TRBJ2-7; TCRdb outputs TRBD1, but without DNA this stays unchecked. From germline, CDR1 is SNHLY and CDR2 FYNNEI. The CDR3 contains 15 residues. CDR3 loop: CASSNWDGFSYEQYF.

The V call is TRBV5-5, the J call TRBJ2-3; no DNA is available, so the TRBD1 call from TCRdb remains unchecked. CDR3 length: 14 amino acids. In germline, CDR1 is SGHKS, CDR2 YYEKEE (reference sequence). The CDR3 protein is CASHQGQGADTQYF.

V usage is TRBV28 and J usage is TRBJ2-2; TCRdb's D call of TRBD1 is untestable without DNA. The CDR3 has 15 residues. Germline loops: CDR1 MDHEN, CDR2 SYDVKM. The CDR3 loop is CASSPSPGIVGELFF.